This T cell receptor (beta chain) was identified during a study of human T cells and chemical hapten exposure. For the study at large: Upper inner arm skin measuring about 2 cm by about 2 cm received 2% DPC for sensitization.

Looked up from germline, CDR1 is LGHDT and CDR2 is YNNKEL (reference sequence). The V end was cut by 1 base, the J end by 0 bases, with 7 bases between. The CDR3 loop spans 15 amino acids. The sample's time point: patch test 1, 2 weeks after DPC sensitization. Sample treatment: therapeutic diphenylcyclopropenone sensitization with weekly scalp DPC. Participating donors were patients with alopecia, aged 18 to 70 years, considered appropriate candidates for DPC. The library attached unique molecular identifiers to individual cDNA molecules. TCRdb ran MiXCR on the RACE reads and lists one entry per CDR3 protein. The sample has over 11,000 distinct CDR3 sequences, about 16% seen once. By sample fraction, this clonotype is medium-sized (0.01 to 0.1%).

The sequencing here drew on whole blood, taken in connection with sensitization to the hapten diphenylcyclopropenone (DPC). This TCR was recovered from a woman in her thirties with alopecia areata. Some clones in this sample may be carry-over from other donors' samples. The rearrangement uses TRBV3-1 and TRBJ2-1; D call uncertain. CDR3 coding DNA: TGTGCCAGCAGCCAAGTCGGAAACTCCTACAATGAGCAGTTCTTC. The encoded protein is CASSQVGNSYNEQFF.